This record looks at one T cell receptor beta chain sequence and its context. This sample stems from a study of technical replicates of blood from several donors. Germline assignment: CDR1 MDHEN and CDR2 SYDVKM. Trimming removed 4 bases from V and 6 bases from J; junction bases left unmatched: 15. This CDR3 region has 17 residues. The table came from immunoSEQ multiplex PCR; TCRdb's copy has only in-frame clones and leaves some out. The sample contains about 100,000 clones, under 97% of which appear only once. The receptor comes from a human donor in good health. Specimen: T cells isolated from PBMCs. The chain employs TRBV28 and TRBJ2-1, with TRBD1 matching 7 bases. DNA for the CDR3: TGTGCCAGCAGTTCGCTCCAATTATACAGGGGTGGCAATGAGCAGTTCTTC. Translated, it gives CASSSLQLYRGGNEQFF.